This T cell receptor (beta chain) is from a study of T cells after yellow fever vaccination. TCRdb independently ran MiXCR on the 5' RACE reads; one entry per CDR3 protein. Among more than 90,000 distinct CDR3 sequences listed, 6.5% to 9% were seen once. Details on this clonotype: A single base separates this from a much larger clone, so it may be a read error.

The CDR3 has 15 residues. The germline CDR1 and CDR2 sequences are SGHTA and FQGNSA. The chain recombines TRBV7-2 with TRBJ2-7; 11 bases map to TRBD1. The receptor's source is a man aged 18 to 29 who received the YFV17D yellow fever vaccine. The sample was CD4+ T cells sorted from PBMCs, taken 45 days after the first yellow fever vaccination. CDR3 loop: CASSFGTGGFYERYF. CDR3 bases: TGTGCCAGCAGCTTTGGGACAGGGGGTTTCTACGAGCGGTACTTC.